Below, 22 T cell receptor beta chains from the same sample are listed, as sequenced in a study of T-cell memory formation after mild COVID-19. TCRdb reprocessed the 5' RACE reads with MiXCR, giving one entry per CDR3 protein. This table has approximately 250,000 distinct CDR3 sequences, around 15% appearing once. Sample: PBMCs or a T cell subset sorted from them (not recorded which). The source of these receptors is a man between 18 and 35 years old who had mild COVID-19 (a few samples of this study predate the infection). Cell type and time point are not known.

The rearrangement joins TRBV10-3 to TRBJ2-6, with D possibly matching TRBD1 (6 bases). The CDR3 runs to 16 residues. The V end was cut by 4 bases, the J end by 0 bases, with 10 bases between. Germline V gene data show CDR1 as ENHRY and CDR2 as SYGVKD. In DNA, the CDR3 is TGTGCCATCAGTGTCGGACAGCACTCTGGGGCCAACGTCCTGACTTTC. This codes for CAISVGQHSGANVLTF.

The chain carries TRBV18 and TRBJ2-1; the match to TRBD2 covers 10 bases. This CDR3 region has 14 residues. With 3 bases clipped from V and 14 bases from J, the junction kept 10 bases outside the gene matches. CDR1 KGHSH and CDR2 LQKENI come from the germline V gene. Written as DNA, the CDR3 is TGTGCCAGCTCACCGGAGCCTAGCGGGGGCCGGGAGTTCTTC. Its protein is CASSPEPSGGREFF.

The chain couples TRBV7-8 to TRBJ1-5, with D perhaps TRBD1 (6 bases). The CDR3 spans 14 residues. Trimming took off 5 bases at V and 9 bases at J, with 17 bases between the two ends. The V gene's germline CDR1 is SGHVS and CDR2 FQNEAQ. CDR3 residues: CASSRRGEMLPQHF. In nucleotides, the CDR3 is TGTGCCAGCAGCCGGAGGGGGGAGATGCTGCCCCAGCATTTT.

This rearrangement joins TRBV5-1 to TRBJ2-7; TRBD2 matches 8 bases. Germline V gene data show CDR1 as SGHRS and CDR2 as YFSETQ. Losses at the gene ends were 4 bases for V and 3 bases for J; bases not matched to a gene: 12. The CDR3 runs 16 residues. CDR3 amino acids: CASSTGTLAGFYEQYF. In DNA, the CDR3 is TGCGCCAGCAGCACCGGGACTTTAGCGGGGTTCTACGAGCAGTACTTC.

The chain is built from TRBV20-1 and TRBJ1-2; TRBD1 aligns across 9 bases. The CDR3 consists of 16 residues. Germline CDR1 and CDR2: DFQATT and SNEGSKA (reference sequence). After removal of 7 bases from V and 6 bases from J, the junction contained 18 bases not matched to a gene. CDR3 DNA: TGCAGTGTCCAGCCTCCCCCCGGGGGACAGGGTCATGGCTACACCTTC. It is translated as CSVQPPPGGQGHGYTF.

CDR3 amino acids: CAWVPGHRNTGELFF. The CDR3 nucleotides are TGTGCCTGGGTACCGGGACATCGGAACACCGGGGAGCTGTTTTTT. V and J are TRBV30 and TRBJ2-2, with D possibly matching TRBD1 (6 bases). Trimming took 5 bases from V and 1 from J, leaving 14 bases between them. This CDR3 is 15 amino acids long. The germline CDR1 and CDR2 sequences are GTSNPN and SVGIG (reference sequence).

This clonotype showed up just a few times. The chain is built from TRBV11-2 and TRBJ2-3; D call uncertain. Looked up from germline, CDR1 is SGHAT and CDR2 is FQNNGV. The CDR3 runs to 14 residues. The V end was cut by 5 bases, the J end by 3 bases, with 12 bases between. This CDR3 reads CASSRLFRTDTQYF. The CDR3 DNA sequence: TGTGCCAGCAGCCGCCTCTTTAGGACAGATACGCAGTATTTT. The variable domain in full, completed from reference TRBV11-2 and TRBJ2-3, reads EAGVAQSPRYKIIEKRQSVAFWCNPISGHATLYWYQQILGQGPKLLIQFQNNGVVDDSQLPKDRFSAERLKGVDSTLKIQPAKLEDSAVYLCASSRLFRTDTQYFGPGTRLTVL.

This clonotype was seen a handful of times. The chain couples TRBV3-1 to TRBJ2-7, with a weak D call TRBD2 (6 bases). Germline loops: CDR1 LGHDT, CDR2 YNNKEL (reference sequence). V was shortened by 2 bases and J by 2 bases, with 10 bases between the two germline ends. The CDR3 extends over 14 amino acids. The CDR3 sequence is CASSQSRRAYEQYF. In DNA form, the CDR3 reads TGTGCCAGCAGCCAATCCCGGAGGGCCTACGAGCAGTACTTC.

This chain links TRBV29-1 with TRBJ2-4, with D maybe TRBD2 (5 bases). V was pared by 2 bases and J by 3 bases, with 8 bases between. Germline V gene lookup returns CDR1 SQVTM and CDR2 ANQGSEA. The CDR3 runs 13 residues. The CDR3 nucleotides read TGCAGCGTTGAAATGGCGGGCAAAAACATTCAGTACTTC. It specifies CSVEMAGKNIQYF.

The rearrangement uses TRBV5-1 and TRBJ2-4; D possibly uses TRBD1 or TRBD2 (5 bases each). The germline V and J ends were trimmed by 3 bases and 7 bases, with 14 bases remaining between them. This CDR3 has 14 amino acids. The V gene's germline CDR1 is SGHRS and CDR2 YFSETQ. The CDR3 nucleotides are TGCGCCAGCAGCTCCGGGGCGTTGGGGAACATTCAGTACTTC. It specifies CASSSGALGNIQYF.

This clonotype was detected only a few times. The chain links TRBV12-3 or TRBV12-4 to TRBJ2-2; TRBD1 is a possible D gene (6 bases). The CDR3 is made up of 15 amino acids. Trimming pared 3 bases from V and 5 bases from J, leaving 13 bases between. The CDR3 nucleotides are TGTGCCAGCAGTTTCCGGGACAAACCAACCGGGGAGCTGTTTTTT. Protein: CASSFRDKPTGELFF.

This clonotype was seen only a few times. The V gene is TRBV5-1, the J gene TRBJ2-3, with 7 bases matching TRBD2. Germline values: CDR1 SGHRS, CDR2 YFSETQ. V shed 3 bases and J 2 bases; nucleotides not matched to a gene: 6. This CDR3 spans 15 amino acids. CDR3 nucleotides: TGCGCCAGCAGCTCAAGTCGGGGGGTCACAGATACGCAGTATTTT. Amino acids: CASSSSRGVTDTQYF. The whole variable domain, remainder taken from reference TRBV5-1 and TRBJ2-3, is KAGVTQTPRYLIKTRGQQVTLSCSPISGHRSVSWYQQTPGQGLQFLFEYFSETQRNKGNFPGRFSGRQFSNSRSEMNVSTLELGDSALYLCASSSSRGVTDTQYFGPGTRLTVL.

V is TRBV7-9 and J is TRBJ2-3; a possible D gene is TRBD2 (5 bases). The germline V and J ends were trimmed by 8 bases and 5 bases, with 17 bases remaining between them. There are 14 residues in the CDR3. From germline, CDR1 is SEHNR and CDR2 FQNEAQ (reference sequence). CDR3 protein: CASPPPRGGDTQYF. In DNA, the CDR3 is TGTGCCAGCCCACCACCTCGGGGTGGAGATACGCAGTATTTT.

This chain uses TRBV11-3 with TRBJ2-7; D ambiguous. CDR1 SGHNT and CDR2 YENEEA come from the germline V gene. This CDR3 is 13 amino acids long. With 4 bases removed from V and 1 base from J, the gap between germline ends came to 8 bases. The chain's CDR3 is CASSSRNSYEQYF. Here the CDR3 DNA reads TGTGCCAGCAGCTCCCGGAATTCCTACGAGCAGTACTTC.

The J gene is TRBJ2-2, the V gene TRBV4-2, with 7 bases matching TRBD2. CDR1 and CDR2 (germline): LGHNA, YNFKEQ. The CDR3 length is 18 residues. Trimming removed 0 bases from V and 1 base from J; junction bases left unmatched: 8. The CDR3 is CASSQEGLAVVNTGELFF. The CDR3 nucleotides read TGTGCCAGCAGCCAAGAGGGCCTAGCGGTGGTGAACACCGGGGAGCTGTTTTTT.

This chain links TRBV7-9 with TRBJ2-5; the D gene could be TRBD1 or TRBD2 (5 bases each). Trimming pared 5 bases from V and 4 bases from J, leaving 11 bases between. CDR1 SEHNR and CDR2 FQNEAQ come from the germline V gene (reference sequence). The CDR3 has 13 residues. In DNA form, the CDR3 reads TGTGCCAGCAGCGGGGGACGTCCAGAGACCCAGTACTTC. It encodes CASSGGRPETQYF.

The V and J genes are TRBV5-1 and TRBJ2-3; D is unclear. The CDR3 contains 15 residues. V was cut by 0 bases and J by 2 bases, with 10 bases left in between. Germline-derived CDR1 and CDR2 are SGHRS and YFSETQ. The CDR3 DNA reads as TGCGCCAGCAGCTTGGATAGGGTGAACACAGATACGCAGTATTTT. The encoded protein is CASSLDRVNTDTQYF.

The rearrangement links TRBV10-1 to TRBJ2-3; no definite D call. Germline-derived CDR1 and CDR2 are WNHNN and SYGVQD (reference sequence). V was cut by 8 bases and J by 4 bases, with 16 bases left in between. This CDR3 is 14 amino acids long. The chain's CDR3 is CASSQRRSADTQYF. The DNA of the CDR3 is TGCGCCAGCTCACAAAGAAGGTCAGCAGATACGCAGTATTTT.

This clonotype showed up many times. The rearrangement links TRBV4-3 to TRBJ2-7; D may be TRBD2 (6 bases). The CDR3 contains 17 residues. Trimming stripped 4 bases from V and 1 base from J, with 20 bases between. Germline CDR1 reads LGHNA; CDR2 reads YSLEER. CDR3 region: CASSPKTHGTLSYEQYV. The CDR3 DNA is TGCGCCAGCAGCCCGAAGACCCACGGGACTCTTTCCTACGAGCAGTACGTC.

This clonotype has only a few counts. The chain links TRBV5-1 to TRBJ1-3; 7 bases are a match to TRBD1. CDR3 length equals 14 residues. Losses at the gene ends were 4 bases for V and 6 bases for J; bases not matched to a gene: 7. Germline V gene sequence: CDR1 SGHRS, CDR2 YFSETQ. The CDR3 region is CASSDAGQSNTIYF. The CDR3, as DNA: TGCGCCAGCAGCGACGCGGGACAGTCAAACACCATATATTTT.

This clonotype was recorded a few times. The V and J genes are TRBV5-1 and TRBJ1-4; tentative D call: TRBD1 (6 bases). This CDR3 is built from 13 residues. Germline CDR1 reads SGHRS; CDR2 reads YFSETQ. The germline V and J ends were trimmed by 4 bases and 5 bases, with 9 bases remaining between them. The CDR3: CASSITGNEKLFF. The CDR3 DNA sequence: TGCGCCAGCAGCATAACAGGGAATGAAAAACTGTTTTTT.

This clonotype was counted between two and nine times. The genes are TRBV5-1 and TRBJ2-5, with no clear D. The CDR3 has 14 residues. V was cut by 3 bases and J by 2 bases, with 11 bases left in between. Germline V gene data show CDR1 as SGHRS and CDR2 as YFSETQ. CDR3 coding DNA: TGCGCCAGCAGCTGGAGAGACGTACAAGAGACCCAGTACTTC. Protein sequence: CASSWRDVQETQYF. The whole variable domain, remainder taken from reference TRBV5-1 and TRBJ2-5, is KAGVTQTPRYLIKTRGQQVTLSCSPISGHRSVSWYQQTPGQGLQFLFEYFSETQRNKGNFPGRFSGRQFSNSRSEMNVSTLELGDSALYLCASSWRDVQETQYFGPGTRLLVL.